Listed below are T cell receptor beta chains from one sample, sequenced in a study of blood T cell repertoires in COVID-19. Libraries were prepared by immunoSEQ multiplex PCR; TCRdb keeps only in-frame clonotypes and omits some of them. The table lists over 350,000 clones, 80% to 90% of them singletons. The sequenced sample was PBMCs or T cells enriched from blood (not recorded which). These receptor sequences come from a woman aged 50 to 60 who had recovered from COVID-19. The conserved cysteine and the conserved F or W are not part of the CDR3 here.

V	J	CDR3
TRBV15	TRBJ2-7	ATSAGRGPGWEQY
TRBV7-2	TRBJ1-5	ASSLVGRVSNQPQH
TRBV7-2	TRBJ2-3	ASSQYSTDTQY
TRBV19	TRBJ1-1	ASRDGGFQNTEAF
TRBV11-2	TRBJ1-3	ASSFGPSGNTIY
TRBV6-5	TRBJ1-4	ASKISEKLF
TRBV5-1	TRBJ2-3	ASSLDGKFADTQY
TRBV11-2	TRBJ1-2	ASSLEAGDGGYT
TRBV27	TRBJ1-2	ASSIREPGHYYGYT
TRBV27	TRBJ1-3	ASSLYRFPGQSSGNTIY
TRBV5-1	TRBJ2-1	ASSPGGGEGNEQF
TRBV9	TRBJ1-5	ASSVGTGNNQPQH
TRBV4-1	TRBJ2-7	ASRQTGESVYEQY
TRBV19	TRBJ1-1	ASTTGGSASNTEAF
TRBV23-1	TRBJ1-6	ASNSGCGSPLH
TRBV27	TRBJ1-1	ASSLGQEAF
TRBV28	TRBJ1-6	ASSYPPGNHSPLH
TRBV7-9	TRBJ1-1	ASSPPWGDRSTEAF
TRBV11-2	TRBJ1-1	ASSLGPQGAEAF
TRBV5-1	TRBJ2-5	ASGPGLAQETQY
TRBV2	TRBJ1-2	ASSEERGRGYGYT
TRBV5-4	TRBJ2-3	ASSLLAGNTDTQY
TRBV19	TRBJ2-3	ASLAPLTDTQY
TRBV19	TRBJ1-3	ASSRDRAGNTIY
TRBV6-5	TRBJ1-6	ASSYEWQGVGSPLH
TRBV13	TRBJ1-4	ASSSTGMAEKLF
TRBV19	TRBJ1-5	ASSKRTWTINQPQH
TRBV10-3	TRBJ1-2	AISEWVGQLGYT
TRBV7-8	TRBJ1-6	ASSKFPPRDSDSPLH
TRBV7-8	TRBJ2-1	ASSSRTGMGEQF
TRBV5-1	TRBJ2-2	ASSWPVDSSPNTGELF